The entry below gives a single T cell receptor beta chain sequence along with its context. Its antigen is still unknown. Sequenced by immunoSEQ multiplex PCR; TCRdb stores in-frame clones only, minus some. In the table there are 50,000 to 70,000 clones, around 85% of which are singletons. Germline V gene lookup returns CDR1 MDHEN and CDR2 SYDVKM. The ends were cut back, 6 bases at V and 0 bases at J, with 15 bases in the middle. The CDR3 runs to 16 residues. The sample comes from a study of T cell responses to AZD1222 COVID-19 vaccine. Study-wide points: A mostly white British donor set with more females was recruited, and clonal diversity was possibly underestimated.

The V and J genes are TRBV28 and TRBJ1-5; maybe TRBD1 (6 bases). This TCR derives from an adult in good health. This specimen consisted of peripheral blood, obtained on day 0 of MenACWY control vaccination. The CDR3 bases are TGTGCCAGCAGGTTAGCACAGGGTTTTAGCAATCAGCCCCAGCATTTT. Protein: CASRLAQGFSNQPQHF. The whole variable domain, filled in from reference TRBV28 and TRBJ1-5, reads DVKVTQSSRYLVKRTGEKVFLECVQDMDHENMFWYRQDPGLGLRLIYFSYDVKMKEKGDIPEGYSVSREKKERFSLILESASTNQTSMYLCASRLAQGFSNQPQHFGDGTRLSIL.